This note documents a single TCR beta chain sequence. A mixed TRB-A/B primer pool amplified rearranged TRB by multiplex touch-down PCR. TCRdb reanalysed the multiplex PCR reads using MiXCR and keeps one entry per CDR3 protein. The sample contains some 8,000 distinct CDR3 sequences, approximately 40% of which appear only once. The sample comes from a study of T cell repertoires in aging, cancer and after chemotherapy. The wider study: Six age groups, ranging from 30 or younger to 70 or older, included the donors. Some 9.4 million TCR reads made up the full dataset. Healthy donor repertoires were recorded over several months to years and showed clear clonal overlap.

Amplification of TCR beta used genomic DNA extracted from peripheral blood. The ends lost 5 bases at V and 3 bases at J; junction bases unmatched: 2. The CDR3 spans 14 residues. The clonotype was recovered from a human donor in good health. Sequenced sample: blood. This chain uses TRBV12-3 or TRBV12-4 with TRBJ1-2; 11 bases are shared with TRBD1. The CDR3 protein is CASSRTGGDYGYTF. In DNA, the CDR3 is TGTGCCAGCAGTAGGACAGGGGGCGACTATGGCTACACCTTC.